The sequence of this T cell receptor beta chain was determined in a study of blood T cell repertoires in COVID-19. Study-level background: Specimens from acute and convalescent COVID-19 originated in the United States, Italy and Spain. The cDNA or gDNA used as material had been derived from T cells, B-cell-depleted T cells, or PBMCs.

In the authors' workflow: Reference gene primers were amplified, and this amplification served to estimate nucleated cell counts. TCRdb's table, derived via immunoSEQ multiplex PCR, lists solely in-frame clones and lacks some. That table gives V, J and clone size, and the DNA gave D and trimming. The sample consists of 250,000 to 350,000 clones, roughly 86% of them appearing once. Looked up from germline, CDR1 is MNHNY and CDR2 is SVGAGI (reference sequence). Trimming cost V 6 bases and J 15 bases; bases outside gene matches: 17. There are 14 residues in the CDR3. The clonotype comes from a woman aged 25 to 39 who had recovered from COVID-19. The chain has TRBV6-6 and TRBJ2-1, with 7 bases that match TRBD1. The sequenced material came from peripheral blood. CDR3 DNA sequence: TGTGCCAGCAGACCCAGGGGGTCTGTTAGTATCCGGTTCTTC. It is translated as CASRPRGSVSIRFF.